One and the same sample provided the 31 T cell receptor beta chains below, sequenced in a study of T cell responses to AZD1222 COVID-19 vaccine. Here immunoSEQ multiplex PCR was the method, and the copy in TCRdb shows in-frame clones only, minus some. The sample lists 100,000 to 150,000 clones, roughly 90% seen once, with roughly 1.1% in the top ten. The sample consisted of peripheral blood, taken 28 days after the second AZD1222 dose. The receptors shown here come from an adult who received the AZD1222 COVID-19 vaccine.

The chain is built from TRBV6-1 and TRBJ2-7; D possibly matches TRBD1 or TRBD2 (5 bases each). CDR3 length equals 16 residues. Germline loops: CDR1 MNHNS, CDR2 SASEGT. V gave up 4 bases and J gave up 4 bases, with 20 bases separating them. CDR3 in amino acids: CASSGGQGSHSYEQYF. The DNA of the CDR3 is TGTGCCAGCAGTGGAGGGCAGGGATCTCACTCGTACGAGCAGTACTTC.

This chain uses TRBV14 with TRBJ1-2; D unclear. This CDR3 spans 13 amino acids. From germline, CDR1 is SGHDN and CDR2 FVKESK. The V end lost 1 base, the J end lost 4 bases, and 7 bases lay between the germline ends. CDR3 coding DNA: TGTGCCAGCAGCCAAGGAGTCACCTATGGCTACACCTTC. Its translation: CASSQGVTYGYTF.

This chain connects TRBV4-2 to TRBJ1-1; D uncertain. V was clipped by 3 bases and J by 1 base, with 15 bases between them. The germline V gene has CDR1 LGHNA and CDR2 YNFKEQ. CDR3 length: 16 amino acids. Here the CDR3 DNA reads TGTGCCAGCAGCCAGGGGTCCTCCCCGGGGAACACTGAAGCTTTCTTT. This sequence encodes CASSQGSSPGNTEAFF.

The rearrangement joins TRBV15 to TRBJ2-1; D ambiguous. The germline CDR1 and CDR2 sequences are LNHNV and YYDKDF (reference sequence). The V end lost 0 bases, the J end lost 3 bases, and 9 bases lay between the germline ends. The CDR3 runs 15 residues. The CDR3 DNA reads as TGTGCCACCAGCAGAGATCGTGTGGGCTACAATGAGCAGTTCTTC. Encoded protein: CATSRDRVGYNEQFF.

In nucleotides, the CDR3 is TGTGCCAGCAGCTTAGGTTTGGCGGGAGCAGGAGAGACCCAGTACTTC. This codes for CASSLGLAGAGETQYF. This chain connects TRBV11-2 to TRBJ2-5, with 7 bases matching TRBD2. After removal of 1 base from V and 4 bases from J, the junction contained 9 bases not matched to a gene. The germline V gene encodes CDR1 SGHAT and CDR2 FQNNGV. CDR3 size: 16 residues.

This clone was detected once. The gene calls are TRBV18 and TRBJ2-2, with D possibly matching TRBD2 (5 bases). This CDR3 spans 13 amino acids. V lost 4 bases and J 4 bases, leaving 7 bases between the germline ends. Per germline, CDR1 KGHSH and CDR2 LQKENI. The CDR3 DNA follows: TGTGCCAGCTCACTCCGGGGCACCGGGGAGCTGTTTTTT. Its translation: CASSLRGTGELFF. Filled out from reference TRBV18 and TRBJ2-2, the complete variable domain reads NAGVMQNPRHLVRRRGQEARLRCSPMKGHSHVYWYRQLPEEGLKFMVYLQKENIIDESGMPKERFSAEFPKEGPSILRIQQVVRGDSAAYFCASSLRGTGELFFGEGSRLTVL.

The CDR3 nucleotides are TGTGCCAGCTCACCAGGGGTAGGGGACTATGGCTACACCTTC. Its translation: CASSPGVGDYGYTF. The chain uses TRBV18 and TRBJ1-2, with D possibly matching TRBD1 (5 bases). The CDR3 sequence is 14 residues long. CDR1 is KGHSH, CDR2 LQKENI, per germline. V lost 2 bases to trimming and J lost 3 bases, with 10 bases between them. The variable domain in full, with the rest retrieved from reference TRBV18 and TRBJ1-2, is NAGVMQNPRHLVRRRGQEARLRCSPMKGHSHVYWYRQLPEEGLKFMVYLQKENIIDESGMPKERFSAEFPKEGPSILRIQQVVRGDSAAYFCASSPGVGDYGYTFGSGTRLTVV.

This rearrangement joins TRBV12-3 or TRBV12-4 to TRBJ2-5; D uncertain. Trimming took 5 bases from V and 4 from J, leaving 8 bases between them. The CDR3 is 12 residues long. DNA of the CDR3: TGTGCCAGCAGTCTAAAGGCAGAGACCCAGTACTTC. This encodes CASSLKAETQYF.

The chain joins TRBV6-2 or TRBV6-3 to TRBJ2-1, with 12 bases identical to TRBD2. The trim removed 2 bases at V and 10 bases at J, leaving 9 bases unmatched. Germline V lookup: CDR1 MNHEY, CDR2 SVGEGT. CDR3 length: 16 residues. The CDR3 DNA reads TGTGCCAGCAGTTACCGTTCTAGCGGGAGGGCCGTGGAGCAGTTCTTC. Amino acids: CASSYRSSGRAVEQFF.

The rearrangement links TRBV6-5 to TRBJ1-2, with D possibly being TRBD1 (6 bases). V lost 10 bases, J lost 8 bases, and 11 bases lay in between. This CDR3 has 10 amino acids. CDR1 is MNHEY, CDR2 SVGAGI, per germline. The CDR3 region is CATQGTGYTF. Written as DNA, the CDR3 is TGTGCCACCCAGGGGACGGGCTACACCTTC.

The count of this clone is one. The chain couples TRBV5-1 to TRBJ1-1; perhaps TRBD1 as D (6 bases). From germline, CDR1 is SGHRS and CDR2 YFSETQ. Trimming took off 0 bases at V and 1 base at J, with 13 bases between the two ends. This CDR3 contains 16 residues. The CDR3 loop is CASSLASGHPNTEAFF. As DNA, the CDR3 is TGCGCCAGCAGCTTGGCGTCGGGACACCCGAACACTGAAGCTTTCTTT. The full variable domain, in which reference TRBV5-1 and TRBJ1-1 provide the parts outside the CDR3, is KAGVTQTPRYLIKTRGQQVTLSCSPISGHRSVSWYQQTPGQGLQFLFEYFSETQRNKGNFPGRFSGRQFSNSRSEMNVSTLELGDSALYLCASSLASGHPNTEAFFGQGTRLTVV.

This clone appeared a single time. This chain uses TRBV27 with TRBJ2-1; 10 nucleotides align to TRBD1. This CDR3 contains 16 residues. Trimming cost V 0 bases and J 7 bases; bases outside gene matches: 6. Germline V gene sequence: CDR1 MNHEY, CDR2 SMNVEV (reference sequence). The CDR3 nucleotides read TGTGCCAGCAGTTTATCCTTGGGACAGGGGAGGAATGAGCAGTTCTTC. This translates into CASSLSLGQGRNEQFF.

The J gene is TRBJ2-3, the V gene TRBV7-3; D call uncertain. CDR3 length equals 15 residues. Trimming took 1 base from V and 8 from J, leaving 16 bases between them. Germline V lookup: CDR1 SGHTA, CDR2 FQGTGA. DNA of the CDR3: TGTGCCAGCAGCTTAATACCGGGCGAATCCTCTACGCAGTATTTT. This translates into CASSLIPGESSTQYF.

On this clone itself: This same CDR3 is encoded by further DNA sequences in the sample. The chain joins TRBV3-1 (or the pseudogene TRBV3-2) to TRBJ2-7; tentatively, D is TRBD1 (5 bases). Trimming shortened V by 4 bases and J by 1 base, and 11 bases separated the two germline ends. The germline CDR1 and CDR2 sequences are LGHDT and YNNKEL (reference sequence). This CDR3 contains 14 residues. Written as DNA, the CDR3 is TGTGCCAGCAGCCGTCAGGGCGCATCCTACGAGCAGTACTTC. It specifies CASSRQGASYEQYF.

This clone occurred once. This sequence joins TRBV6-1 and TRBJ1-2; 9 positions agree with TRBD1. This CDR3 has 15 residues. Germline lookup yields CDR1 MNHNS and CDR2 SASEGT. Trimming cost V 3 bases and J 8 bases; bases outside gene matches: 10. The CDR3, as DNA: TGTGCCAGCAGTGACCACAGGGGGCGAATGAACGGCTACACCTTC. It is translated as CASSDHRGRMNGYTF.

The CDR3 protein is CASSQPATSRTNTGELFF. The CDR3, as DNA: TGTGCCAGCAGCCAACCCGCGACTAGCCGTACGAACACCGGGGAGCTGTTTTTT. The rearrangement joins TRBV3-1 (or the pseudogene TRBV3-2) to TRBJ2-2; 7 nucleotides align to TRBD2. CDR3 length: 18 residues. Trimming at V came to 2 bases and at J to 0 bases, leaving 9 bases not matched to a gene. The germline CDR1 and CDR2 sequences are LGHDT and YNNKEL (reference sequence).

The chain has TRBV7-2 and TRBJ2-7; a weak D match, TRBD2 (5 bases). There are 14 residues in the CDR3. Germline V CDR1 and CDR2: SGHTA, FQGNSA. V shed 4 bases and J shed 4 bases, with 14 bases lying between them. The CDR3 sequence: CASSSPGLLYEQYF. Here the CDR3 DNA reads TGTGCCAGCAGCTCCCCAGGACTTTTGTACGAGCAGTACTTC.

The chain couples TRBV10-1 to TRBJ2-3; the match to TRBD2 covers 8 bases. The V gene end was trimmed by 1 base and the J gene end by 2 bases; junction bases not matched to a gene: 11. The CDR3 length is 18 residues. Germline V gene lookup returns CDR1 WNHNN and CDR2 SYGVQD (reference sequence). As DNA, the CDR3 is TGCGCCAGCAGTGAGTGTCGGCGGGAGGATCCGCACACAGATACGCAGTATTTT. Translation: CASSECRREDPHTDTQYF.

This clone was picked up one time. This CDR3 is CASSPGQGAGETQYF. CDR3 bases: TGTGCCAGCAGCCCAGGACAGGGGGCGGGGGAGACCCAGTACTTC. The V and J genes are TRBV7-3 and TRBJ2-5; 11 bases align to TRBD1. Germline V gene lookup returns CDR1 SGHTA and CDR2 FQGTGA. The CDR3 has 15 residues. With V trimmed by 5 bases and J by 5 bases, 7 bases remained unmatched.

V and J are TRBV9 and TRBJ2-7, with TRBD2 matching over 8 bases. The CDR3 covers 15 residues. CDR1 is SGDLS, CDR2 YYNGEE, per germline. The V gene end was trimmed by 0 bases and the J gene end by 6 bases; junction bases not matched to a gene: 8. DNA for the CDR3: TGTGCCAGCAGCGTAGGATCAAGCGGGAGTGGCGAGCAGTACTTC. Translating it yields CASSVGSSGSGEQYF.

Worth noting for this clone: The same CDR3 also results from other DNA sequences found in this sample. This chain connects TRBV4-1 to TRBJ2-1; D might be TRBD2 (6 bases). Germline V gives CDR1 MGHRA, CDR2 YSYEKL. The CDR3 is made up of 15 amino acids. The germline V and J ends were trimmed by 0 bases and 4 bases, with 10 bases remaining between them. The CDR3 region has the DNA TGCGCCAGCAGCCAAGAGGGACGGGAGTACAATGAGCAGTTCTTC. The encoded protein is CASSQEGREYNEQFF.

The gene calls are TRBV2 and TRBJ1-1; weak D call: TRBD1 (5 bases). Germline CDR1 is SNHLY and CDR2 is FYNNEI. The V gene lost 4 bases and the J gene lost 6 bases, with 12 bases spanning the gap. The CDR3 runs 13 residues. The CDR3 DNA is TGTGCCAGCAGTGCTTCAGGGAGTCCTGAAGCTTTCTTT. It is translated as CASSASGSPEAFF. The full variable domain, rest sourced from reference TRBV2 and TRBJ1-1, is EPEVTQTPSHQVTQMGQEVILRCVPISNHLYFYWYRQILGQKVEFLVSFYNNEISEKSEIFDDQFSVERPDGSNFTLKIRSTKLEDSAMYFCASSASGSPEAFFGQGTRLTVV.

This clone has a handful of counts. J is TRBJ1-6 and V is TRBV6-4; no firm D call. The V end was cut by 2 bases, the J end by 9 bases, with 8 bases between. This CDR3 comprises 13 residues. Germline V gene lookup returns CDR1 MRHNA and CDR2 SNTAGT. CDR3 in DNA: TGTGCCAGCAGTGACGGGGAGGGTTCACCCCTCCACTTT. Protein: CASSDGEGSPLHF.

This sequence joins TRBV7-2 and TRBJ1-2; D is undetermined. CDR1 is SGHTA and CDR2 is FQGNSA in the germline V gene. This CDR3 spans 15 amino acids. Trimming removed 1 base from V and 1 base from J, with 10 bases in between. The CDR3 reads CASSLGIGNNYGYTF. The DNA of the CDR3 is TGTGCCAGCAGCTTAGGGATCGGGAATAACTATGGCTACACCTTC.

This clone was recorded a few times. The V gene is TRBV2, the J gene TRBJ1-2; a weak D match, TRBD1 (5 bases). The V end lost 4 bases, the J end lost 8 bases, and 14 bases lay between the germline ends. CDR3 length: 13 amino acids. From germline, CDR1 is SNHLY and CDR2 FYNNEI. The CDR3 bases are TGTGCCAGCAGTGGGACACTCCCTGGGGGCTACACCTTC. Residues: CASSGTLPGGYTF.

The V call is TRBV25-1, the J call TRBJ2-3, with 8 bases that match TRBD2. Germline V gene sequence: CDR1 MGHDK, CDR2 SYGVNS. With V trimmed by 2 bases and J by 1 base, 2 bases remained unmatched. This CDR3 contains 15 residues. The CDR3 DNA sequence: TGTGCCAGCAGTGAAGCGGGAGGCCGCACAGATACGCAGTATTTT. Protein sequence: CASSEAGGRTDTQYF.

This clone was recorded once. The chain has TRBV9 and TRBJ2-2; perhaps TRBD2 as D (6 bases). CDR3 size: 16 residues. V dropped 4 bases and J dropped 4 bases, with 17 bases sitting between them. CDR1 SGDLS and CDR2 YYNGEE come from the germline V gene. CDR3 bases: TGTGCCAGCAGCACCCCCGGGGGTGGCGGCACCGGGGAGCTGTTTTTT. Protein sequence: CASSTPGGGGTGELFF.

The V and J genes are TRBV6-2 or TRBV6-3 and TRBJ1-1; 9 bases fit TRBD1. The germline gives CDR1 MNHEY, CDR2 SVGEGT. J was trimmed by 1 base and V by 4 bases; bases with no gene match: 7. This CDR3 has 16 residues. The CDR3 nucleotides are TGTGCCAGCAGTTTAACCCCGGGACAGGGGAACACTGAAGCTTTCTTT. It translates to CASSLTPGQGNTEAFF.

The chain is built from TRBV18 and TRBJ1-6; 7 nucleotides agree with TRBD1. This CDR3 has 16 amino acids. V lost 3 bases and J lost 4; bases outside the gene matches: 6. CDR1 and CDR2 (germline): KGHSH, LQKENI. The CDR3 protein is CASSPTGAVYNSPLHF. The CDR3 DNA is TGTGCCAGCTCACCCACAGGGGCTGTTTATAATTCACCCCTCCACTTT.

This clone was counted a single time. The chain uses TRBV9 and TRBJ1-2, with D unclear. Trimming pared 3 bases from V and 2 bases from J, leaving 11 bases between. The CDR3 spans 14 residues. CDR1 SGDLS and CDR2 YYNGEE come from the germline V gene. CDR3 in amino acids: CASSGESRNYGYTF. The CDR3, as DNA: TGTGCCAGCAGCGGGGAATCGAGGAACTATGGCTACACCTTC.

V usage is TRBV7-9 and J usage is TRBJ2-5; no clear D gene. CDR3 size: 14 residues. Germline V CDR1 and CDR2: SEHNR, FQNEAQ (reference sequence). V gave up 3 bases and J gave up 5 bases, with 13 bases separating them. DNA for the CDR3: TGTGCCAGCAGCTTTTCGGTGGGGTACGAGACCCAGTACTTC. This codes for CASSFSVGYETQYF.